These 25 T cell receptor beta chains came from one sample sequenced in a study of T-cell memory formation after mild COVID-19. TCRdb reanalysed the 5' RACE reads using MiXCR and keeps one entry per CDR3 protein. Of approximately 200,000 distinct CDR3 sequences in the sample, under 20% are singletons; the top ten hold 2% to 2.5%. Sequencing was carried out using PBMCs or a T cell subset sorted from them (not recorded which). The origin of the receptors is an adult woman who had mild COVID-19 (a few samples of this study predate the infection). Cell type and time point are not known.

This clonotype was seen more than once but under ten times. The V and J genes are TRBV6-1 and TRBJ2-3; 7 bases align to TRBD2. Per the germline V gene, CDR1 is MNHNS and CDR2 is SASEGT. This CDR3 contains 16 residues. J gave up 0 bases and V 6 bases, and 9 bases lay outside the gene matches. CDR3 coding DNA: TGTGCCAGCAGGGCCCACGGGAGGACGAGCACAGATACGCAGTATTTT. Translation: CASRAHGRTSTDTQYF.

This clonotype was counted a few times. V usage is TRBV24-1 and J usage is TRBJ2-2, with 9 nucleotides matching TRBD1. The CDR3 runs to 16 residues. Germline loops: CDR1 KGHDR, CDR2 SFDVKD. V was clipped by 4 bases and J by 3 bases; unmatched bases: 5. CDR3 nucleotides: TGTGCCACCAGTGACTCGGGACAGGGCGACACCGGGGAGCTGTTTTTT. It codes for CATSDSGQGDTGELFF.

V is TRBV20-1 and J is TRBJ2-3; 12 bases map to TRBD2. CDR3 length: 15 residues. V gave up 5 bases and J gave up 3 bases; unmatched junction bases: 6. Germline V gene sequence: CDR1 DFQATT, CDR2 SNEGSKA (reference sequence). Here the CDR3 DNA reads TGCAGTGCTGCCTCCGGGACTAGCGGGACAGATACGCAGTATTTT. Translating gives CSAASGTSGTDTQYF.

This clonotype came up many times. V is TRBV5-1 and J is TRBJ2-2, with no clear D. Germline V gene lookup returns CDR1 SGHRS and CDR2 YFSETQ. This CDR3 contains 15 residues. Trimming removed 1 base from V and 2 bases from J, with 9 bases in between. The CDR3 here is CASSLKPGNTGELFF. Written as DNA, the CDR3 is TGCGCCAGCAGCTTGAAACCGGGCAACACCGGGGAGCTGTTTTTT.

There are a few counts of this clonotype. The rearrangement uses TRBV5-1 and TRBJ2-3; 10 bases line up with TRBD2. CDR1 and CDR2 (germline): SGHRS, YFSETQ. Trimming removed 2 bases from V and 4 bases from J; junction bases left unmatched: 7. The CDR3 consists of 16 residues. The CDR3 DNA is TGCGCCAGCAGCTTAGGTCCTAGCGGGAGAGCAGATACGCAGTATTTT. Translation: CASSLGPSGRADTQYF.

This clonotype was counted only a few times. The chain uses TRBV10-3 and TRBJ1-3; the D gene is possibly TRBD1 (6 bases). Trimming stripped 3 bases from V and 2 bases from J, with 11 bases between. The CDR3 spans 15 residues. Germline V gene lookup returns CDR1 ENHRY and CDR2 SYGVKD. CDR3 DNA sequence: TGTGCCATCAGTGATTCAGGGGTGGCTGGAAACACCATATATTTT. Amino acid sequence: CAISDSGVAGNTIYF.

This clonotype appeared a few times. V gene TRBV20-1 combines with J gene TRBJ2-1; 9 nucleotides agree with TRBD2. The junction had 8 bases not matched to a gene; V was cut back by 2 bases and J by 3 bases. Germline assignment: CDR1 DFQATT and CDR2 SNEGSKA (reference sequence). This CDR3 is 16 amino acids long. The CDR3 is CSARTLAGSRYNEQFF. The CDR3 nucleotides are TGCAGTGCTAGAACTCTAGCGGGATCCCGCTACAATGAGCAGTTCTTC.

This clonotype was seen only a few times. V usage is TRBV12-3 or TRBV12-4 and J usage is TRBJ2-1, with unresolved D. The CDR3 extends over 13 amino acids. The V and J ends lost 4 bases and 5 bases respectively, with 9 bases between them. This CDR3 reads CASSSRANNEQFF. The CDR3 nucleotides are TGTGCCAGCAGTTCCCGGGCTAACAATGAGCAGTTCTTC.

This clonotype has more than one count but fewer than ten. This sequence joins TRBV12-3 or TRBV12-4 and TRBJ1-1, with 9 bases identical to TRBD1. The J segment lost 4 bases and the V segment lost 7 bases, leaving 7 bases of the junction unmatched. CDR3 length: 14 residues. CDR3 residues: CASNVQGAVTEAFF. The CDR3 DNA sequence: TGTGCCAGCAATGTACAGGGGGCGGTCACTGAAGCTTTCTTT.

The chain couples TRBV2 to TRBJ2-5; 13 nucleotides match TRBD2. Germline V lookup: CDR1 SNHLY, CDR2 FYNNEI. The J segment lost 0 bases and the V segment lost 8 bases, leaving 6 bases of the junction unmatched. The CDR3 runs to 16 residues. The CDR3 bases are TGTGCCAGCGGGACTAGCGGGACGTATTACCAAGAGACCCAGTACTTC. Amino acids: CASGTSGTYYQETQYF.

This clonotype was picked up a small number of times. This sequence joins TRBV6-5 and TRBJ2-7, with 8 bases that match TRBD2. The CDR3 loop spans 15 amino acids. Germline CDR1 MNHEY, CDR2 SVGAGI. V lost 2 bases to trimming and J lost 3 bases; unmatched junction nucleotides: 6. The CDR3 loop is CASSYVAGKGYEQYF. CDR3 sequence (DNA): TGTGCCAGCAGTTACGTAGCGGGAAAAGGCTACGAGCAGTACTTC.

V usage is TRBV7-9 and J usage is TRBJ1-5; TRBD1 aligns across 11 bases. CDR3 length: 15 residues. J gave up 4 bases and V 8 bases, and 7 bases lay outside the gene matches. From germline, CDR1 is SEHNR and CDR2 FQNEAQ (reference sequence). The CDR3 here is CASSDRDRGNQPQHF. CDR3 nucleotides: TGTGCCAGCTCGGATCGGGACAGGGGGAATCAGCCCCAGCATTTT.

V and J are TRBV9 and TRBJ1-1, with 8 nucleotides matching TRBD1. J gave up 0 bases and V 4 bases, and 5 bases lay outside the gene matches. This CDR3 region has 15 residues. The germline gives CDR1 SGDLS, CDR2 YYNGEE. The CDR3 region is CASSRQGLMNTEAFF. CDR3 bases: TGTGCCAGCAGCAGACAGGGGCTCATGAACACTGAAGCTTTCTTT. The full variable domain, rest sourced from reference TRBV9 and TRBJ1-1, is DSGVTQTPKHLITATGQRVTLRCSPRSGDLSVYWYQQSLDQGLQFLIQYYNGEERAKGNILERFSAQQFPDLHSELNLSSLELGDSALYFCASSRQGLMNTEAFFGQGTRLTVV.

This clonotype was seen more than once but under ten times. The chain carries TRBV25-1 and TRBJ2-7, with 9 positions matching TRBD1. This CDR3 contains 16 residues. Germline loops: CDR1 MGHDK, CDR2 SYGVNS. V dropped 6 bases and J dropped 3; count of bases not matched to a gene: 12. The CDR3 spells CASRPKSGQGLYEQYF. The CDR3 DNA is TGTGCCAGCAGACCGAAATCGGGACAGGGTCTCTACGAGCAGTACTTC.

CDR3 in DNA: TGCAGCGTGGCCCCAGGGGGCAGGACTGAAGCTTTCTTT. Amino acids: CSVAPGGRTEAFF. The chain recombines TRBV29-1 with TRBJ1-1, with 8 bases identical to TRBD1. The V gene end was trimmed by 6 bases and the J gene end by 5 bases; junction bases not matched to a gene: 8. Per germline, CDR1 SQVTM and CDR2 ANQGSEA. CDR3 length: 13 amino acids.

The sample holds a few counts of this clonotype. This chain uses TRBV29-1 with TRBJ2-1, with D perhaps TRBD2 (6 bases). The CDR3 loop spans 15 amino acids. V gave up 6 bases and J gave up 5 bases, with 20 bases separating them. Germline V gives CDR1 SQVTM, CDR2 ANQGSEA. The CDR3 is CSVVRLVKGDNEQFF. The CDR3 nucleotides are TGCAGCGTCGTTAGACTAGTCAAGGGAGACAATGAGCAGTTCTTC.

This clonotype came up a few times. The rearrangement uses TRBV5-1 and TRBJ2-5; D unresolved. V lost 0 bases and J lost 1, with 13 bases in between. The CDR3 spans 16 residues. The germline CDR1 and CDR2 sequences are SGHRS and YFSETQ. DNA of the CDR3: TGCGCCAGCAGCTTGGCCCCAATCCTAAGCCAAGAGACCCAGTACTTC. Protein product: CASSLAPILSQETQYF.

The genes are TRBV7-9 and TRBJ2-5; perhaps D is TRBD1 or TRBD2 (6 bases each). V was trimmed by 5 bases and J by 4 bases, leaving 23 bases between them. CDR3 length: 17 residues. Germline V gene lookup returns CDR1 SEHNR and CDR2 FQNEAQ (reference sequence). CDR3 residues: CASSPTNRGGIAETQYF. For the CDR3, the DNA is TGTGCCAGCAGCCCCACGAACCGAGGGGGGATTGCAGAGACCCAGTACTTC.

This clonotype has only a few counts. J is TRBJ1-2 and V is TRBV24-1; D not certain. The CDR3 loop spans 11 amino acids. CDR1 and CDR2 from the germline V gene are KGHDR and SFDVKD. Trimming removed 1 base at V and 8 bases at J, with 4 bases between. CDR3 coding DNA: TGTGCCACCAGTGATTTTGGGGGCTACACCTTC. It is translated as CATSDFGGYTF.

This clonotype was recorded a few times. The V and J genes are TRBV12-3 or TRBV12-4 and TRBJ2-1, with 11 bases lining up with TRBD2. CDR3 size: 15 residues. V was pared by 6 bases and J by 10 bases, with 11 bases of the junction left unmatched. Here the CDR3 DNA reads TGTGCCAGCAGGACTAGCGGGGTCCTCACTGGGGAGCAGTTCTTC. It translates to CASRTSGVLTGEQFF.

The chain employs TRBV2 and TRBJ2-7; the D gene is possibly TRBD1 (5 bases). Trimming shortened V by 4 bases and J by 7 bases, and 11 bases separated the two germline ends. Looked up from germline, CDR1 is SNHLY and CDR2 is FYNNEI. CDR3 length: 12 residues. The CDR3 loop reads CASSVAGLEQYF. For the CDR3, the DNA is TGTGCCAGCAGTGTGGCAGGGCTAGAGCAGTACTTC. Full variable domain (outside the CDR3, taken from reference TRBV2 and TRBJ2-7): EPEVTQTPSHQVTQMGQEVILRCVPISNHLYFYWYRQILGQKVEFLVSFYNNEISEKSEIFDDQFSVERPDGSNFTLKIRSTKLEDSAMYFCASSVAGLEQYFGPGTRLTVT.

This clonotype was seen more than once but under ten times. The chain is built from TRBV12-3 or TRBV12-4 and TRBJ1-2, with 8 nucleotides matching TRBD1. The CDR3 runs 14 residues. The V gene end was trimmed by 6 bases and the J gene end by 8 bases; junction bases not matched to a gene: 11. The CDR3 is CASSISQGARGYTF. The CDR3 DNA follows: TGTGCCAGCAGCATCAGCCAGGGGGCGCGGGGCTACACCTTC.

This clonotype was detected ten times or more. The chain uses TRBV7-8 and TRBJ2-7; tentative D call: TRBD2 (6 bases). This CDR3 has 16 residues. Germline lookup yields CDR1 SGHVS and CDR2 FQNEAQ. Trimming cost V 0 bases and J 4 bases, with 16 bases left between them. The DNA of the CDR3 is TGTGCCAGCAGCTTAGCGCTCGGGCCCGCGGGGTACGAGCAGTACTTC. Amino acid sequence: CASSLALGPAGYEQYF.

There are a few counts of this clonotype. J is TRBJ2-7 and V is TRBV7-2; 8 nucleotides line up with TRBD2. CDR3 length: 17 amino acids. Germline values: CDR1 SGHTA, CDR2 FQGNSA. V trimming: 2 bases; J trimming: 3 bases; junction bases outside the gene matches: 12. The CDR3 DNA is TGTGCCAGCAGCTTACTCCTGACCGGGACTAGGCGCTACGAGCAGTACTTC. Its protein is CASSLLLTGTRRYEQYF.

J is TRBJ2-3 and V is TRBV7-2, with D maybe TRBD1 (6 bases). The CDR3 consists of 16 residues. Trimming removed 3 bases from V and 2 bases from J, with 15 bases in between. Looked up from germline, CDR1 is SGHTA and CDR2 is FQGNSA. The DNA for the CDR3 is TGTGCCAGCAGCTTCAACACAGGGCCCTTCACAGATACGCAGTATTTT. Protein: CASSFNTGPFTDTQYF.